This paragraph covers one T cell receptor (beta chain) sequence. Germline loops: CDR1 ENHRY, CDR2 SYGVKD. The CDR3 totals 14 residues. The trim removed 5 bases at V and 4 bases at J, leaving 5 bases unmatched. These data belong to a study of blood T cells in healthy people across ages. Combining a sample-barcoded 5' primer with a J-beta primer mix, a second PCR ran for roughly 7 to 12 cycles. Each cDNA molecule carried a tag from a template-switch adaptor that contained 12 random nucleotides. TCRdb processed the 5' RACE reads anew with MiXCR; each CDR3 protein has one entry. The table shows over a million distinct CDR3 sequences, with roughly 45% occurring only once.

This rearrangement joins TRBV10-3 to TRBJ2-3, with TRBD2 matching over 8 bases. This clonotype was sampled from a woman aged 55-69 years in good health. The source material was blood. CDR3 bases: TGTGCCATCAGTCAAGCGGGAGAGGCAGATACGCAGTATTTT. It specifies CAISQAGEADTQYF.